These T cell receptor beta chains were read from a single sample in a study of T cell repertoires in cytomegalovirus infection. One entry per CDR3 protein results from TCRdb running MiXCR on the reads. The sample includes around 140,000 distinct CDR3 sequences, about 6% of them seen just once. What was sequenced was PBMCs. These receptors came from a human donor in good health (CMV status not recorded). Some clones in this sample may be carry-over from other donors' samples. CDR3s include the opening cysteine and the closing phenylalanine or tryptophan. D genes are given only for firm matches. Not all rows give a size; the values are once, few, many and, for expanded clones, a class.

TRBD2 | few | TRBJ2-5 | TRBV19 | CASSIVAGQETQYF | TGTGCCAGTAGTATAGTAGCGGGCCAAGAGACCCAGTACTTC
TRBD1 | many | TRBJ1-1 | TRBV7-2 | CASSLATGGLGVDTEAFF | TGTGCCAGCAGCTTAGCGACAGGGGGCCTCGGGGTTGACACTGAAGCTTTCTTT
TRBD2 | few | TRBJ2-5 | TRBV5-5 | CASSLGGGGFETQYF | TGTGCCAGCAGCTTGGGCGGGGGGGGGTTTGAGACCCAGTACTTC
. | . | TRBJ1-4 | TRBV4-2 | CASSQGGSTNEKLFF | TGTGCCAGCAGCCAAGGGGGTTCAACTAATGAAAAACTGTTTTTT
. | many | TRBJ1-1 | TRBV7-2 | CASRSKGLSEAFF | TGTGCCAGCAGGTCGAAGGGGCTGAGTGAAGCTTTCTTT
. | few | TRBJ1-5 | TRBV6-2/TRBV6-3 | CASSPPGPGRQPQHF | TGTGCCAGCAGTCCACCGGGGCCGGGTCGTCAGCCCCAGCATTTT
. | . | TRBJ2-3 | TRBV11-2 | CASSLDAPDTQYF | TGTGCCAGCAGCTTAGACGCTCCAGATACGCAGTATTTT
. | many | TRBJ2-1 | TRBV6-5 | CASSYTAGHEQFF | TGTGCCAGCAGTTACACCGCCGGCCATGAGCAGTTCTTC
TRBD1 | many | TRBJ2-5 | TRBV7-7 | CASSLGQGAWWTQYF | TGTGCCAGCAGCCTCGGACAGGGGGCTTGGTGGACCCAGTACTTC
TRBD1 | many | TRBJ1-5 | TRBV6-6 | CASSYSMPRQGQPQHF | TGTGCCAGCAGTTACTCGATGCCCAGACAGGGGCAGCCCCAGCATTTT
. | many | TRBJ2-1 | TRBV7-2 | CASSLARREQFF | TGTGCCAGCAGCTTAGCGCGCCGTGAGCAGTTCTTC
. | . | TRBJ2-4 | TRBV7-6 | CASSLESGNIQYF | TGTGCCAGCAGCTTAGAATCAGGGAACATTCAGTACTTC
. | . | TRBJ1-5 | TRBV20-1 | CSAVDTPDQPQHF | TGCAGTGCAGTTGACACACCAGATCAGCCCCAGCATTTT
. | many | TRBJ2-7 | TRBV7-2 | CASSLAPGTGYEQYF | TGTGCCAGCAGCCTAGCCCCAGGGACGGGCTACGAGCAGTACTTC
TRBD2 | many | TRBJ2-1 | TRBV7-2 | CASSPSSAGREQFF | TGTGCCAGCAGCCCATCCTCGGCCGGGAGGGAGCAGTTCTTC
. | . | TRBJ2-3 | TRBV23-1 | CASSQSGSTDTQYF | TGCGCCAGCAGTCAAAGCGGGTCCACAGATACGCAGTATTTT
TRBD1 | many | TRBJ1-1 | TRBV7-2 | CASSPPRGRAAEAFF | TGTGCCAGCAGCCCACCCAGGGGGCGTGCCGCTGAAGCTTTCTTT
. | many | TRBJ1-4 | TRBV12-5 | CASGQRQSNEKLFF | TGTGCTAGTGGCCAACGACAGAGTAATGAAAAACTGTTTTTT
. | . | TRBJ1-2 | TRBV7-2 | CASSLDFRGRNGYTF | TGTGCCAGCAGCTTAGATTTTCGGGGGAGGAATGGCTACACCTTC
. | many | TRBJ1-3 | TRBV28 | CASKDGNTIYF | TGTGCCAGCAAAGACGGAAACACCATATATTTT
. | many | TRBJ1-3 | TRBV19 | CASSKPPPGNTIYF | TGTGCCAGTAGTAAGCCTCCACCGGGGAACACCATATATTTT
TRBD1 | many | TRBJ1-4 | TRBV7-9 | CASSLRTGTNEKLFF | TGTGCCAGCAGCCTTAGGACAGGAACTAATGAAAAACTGTTTTTT
TRBD2 | many | TRBJ2-7 | TRBV7-2 | CASSLAIGSGGGTSEQYF | TGTGCCAGCAGCTTAGCGATAGGGAGCGGGGGCGGGACGAGCGAGCAGTACTTC
. | many | TRBJ2-2 | TRBV7-3 | CASSPTGGTGELFF | TGTGCCAGCAGCCCAACCGGAGGGACCGGGGAGCTGTTTTTT
TRBD1 | . | TRBJ1-6 | TRBV10-3 | CAISANRGGNSPLHF | TGTGCCATCAGTGCCAACAGGGGAGGTAATTCACCCCTCCACTTT
. | many | TRBJ1-4 | TRBV7-2 | CASSPKGGGEEKLFF | TGTGCCAGCAGCCCCAAGGGGGGAGGGGAAGAAAAACTGTTTTTT
. | . | TRBJ1-5 | TRBV28 | CASSLGGTNQPLHF | TGTGCCAGCAGTTTAGGGGGGACCAATCAGCCCCTGCATTTT
. | many | TRBJ1-2 | TRBV7-8 | CASSLVRGTSGYTF | TGTGCCAGCAGCTTAGTCCGGGGAACTAGTGGCTACACCTTC
. | few | TRBJ2-3 | TRBV20-1 | CSARYEEMVTDTQYF | TGCAGTGCTAGATACGAGGAGATGGTCACAGATACGCAGTATTTT
. | many | TRBJ1-3 | TRBV7-2 | CASSPGHVNTIYF | TGTGCCAGCAGCCCGGGACATGTAAACACCATATATTTT
TRBD1 | many | TRBJ2-7 | TRBV20-1 | CSADGQGSHEQYF | TGCAGTGCGGACGGACAGGGTTCCCACGAGCAGTACTTC
. | many | TRBJ1-1 | TRBV29-1 | CSVGGIRDTEAFF | TGCAGCGTTGGAGGTATCCGGGACACTGAAGCTTTCTTT
. | many | TRBJ2-7 | TRBV7-8 | CASAYRDGVSYEQYF | TGTGCCAGCGCATACCGGGACGGGGTCTCCTACGAGCAGTACTTC
. | many | TRBJ1-1 | TRBV12-3/TRBV12-4 | CASTPDGMNTEAFF | TGTGCCAGCACCCCGGACGGAATGAACACTGAAGCTTTCTTT
. | many | TRBJ2-3 | TRBV12-3/TRBV12-4 | CASSLRISTDTQYF | TGTGCCAGCAGTTTACGGATTAGCACAGATACGCAGTATTTT
TRBD2 | . | TRBJ2-2 | TRBV3-1 | CASSQDLVSGGLTGELFF | TGTGCCAGCAGCCAAGATCTTGTTAGCGGGGGACTAACCGGGGAGCTGTTTTTT
TRBD1 | . | TRBJ2-6 | TRBV5-1 | CASSQGAQAGANVLTF | TGCGCCAGCAGCCAGGGGGCGCAAGCTGGGGCCAACGTCCTGACTTTC
TRBD1 | many | TRBJ2-1 | TRBV2 | CASGVYPGQGREYNEQFF | TGTGCCAGCGGCGTATATCCGGGACAGGGACGGGAGTACAATGAGCAGTTCTTC
TRBD1 | many | TRBJ2-7 | TRBV12-3/TRBV12-4 | CASSLGDRDTSEQYF | TGTGCCAGCAGTTTAGGGGACAGGGATACGTCCGAGCAGTACTTC
. | many | TRBJ1-2 | TRBV5-4 | CASSLYSSYGYTF | TGTGCCAGCAGCTTGTATAGCAGTTATGGCTACACCTTC
. | many | TRBJ1-1 | TRBV19 | CASAFGRPNTEAFF | TGTGCCAGCGCCTTCGGTCGCCCGAACACTGAAGCTTTCTTT
. | many | TRBJ1-1 | TRBV11-1 | CASSRGTGIEAFF | TGTGCCAGCAGCCGAGGGACGGGAATAGAAGCTTTCTTT
TRBD1 | many | TRBJ2-7 | TRBV7-2 | CASSLAGTGSRNEQYF | TGTGCCAGCAGCTTAGCCGGGACAGGGTCGAGAAACGAGCAGTACTTC
. | few | TRBJ2-1 | TRBV7-4 | CASSYENNGEQFF | TGTGCCAGCAGCTATGAGAATAACGGAGAGCAGTTCTTC
TRBD1 | few | TRBJ1-2 | TRBV20-1 | CSARRPTGDGYTF | TGCAGTGCTAGACGGCCGACAGGGGATGGCTACACCTTC
TRBD1 | many | TRBJ1-1 | TRBV28 | CASSFDRGTVTEAFF | TGTGCCAGCAGTTTTGACAGGGGAACGGTGACTGAAGCTTTCTTT
. | many | TRBJ1-1 | TRBV7-3 | CASSLTGLMNTEAFF | TGTGCCAGCAGCTTAACAGGGCTCATGAACACTGAAGCTTTCTTT
TRBD1 | many | TRBJ2-3 | TRBV20-1 | CSANSPGQGTDTQYF | TGCAGTGCCAATTCACCGGGACAGGGCACAGATACGCAGTATTTT
TRBD2 | many | TRBJ2-1 | TRBV7-3 | CASSPIAGGSYNEQFF | TGTGCCAGCAGCCCCATAGCGGGGGGTTCCTACAATGAGCAGTTCTTC
TRBD2 | many | TRBJ2-3 | TRBV15 | CATSTPLAGVSDTQYF | TGTGCCACCAGCACCCCTCTAGCGGGGGTGTCTGATACGCAGTATTTT
TRBD1 | many | TRBJ2-7 | TRBV28 | CASSLLRQGEIAPYEQYF | TGTGCCAGCAGTTTACTACGGCAGGGGGAAATTGCCCCCTACGAGCAGTACTTC
. | . | TRBJ2-5 | TRBV24-1 | CATSDRATATQETQYF | TGTGCCACCAGTGATAGGGCGACCGCAACCCAAGAGACCCAGTACTTC
. | . | TRBJ1-2 | TRBV7-2 | CASSFPGLQGYTF | TGTGCCAGCAGCTTTCCCGGGTTACAGGGCTACACCTTC
TRBD1 | many | TRBJ1-2 | TRBV7-2 | CASSLNIGTANYGYTF | TGTGCCAGCAGCTTAAATATCGGGACAGCTAACTATGGCTACACCTTC
TRBD1 | many | TRBJ1-2 | TRBV7-2 | CASSLAPGQGDYGYTF | TGTGCCAGCAGCTTAGCGCCTGGACAGGGGGACTATGGCTACACCTTC
TRBD1 | many | TRBJ1-1 | TRBV6-2/TRBV6-3 | CASSYSGGGATEAFF | TGTGCCAGCAGTTACTCAGGAGGGGGCGCGACTGAAGCTTTCTTT
. | . | TRBJ1-5 | TRBV6-2/TRBV6-3 | CASHKWSQPQHF | TGTGCCAGCCACAAATGGTCTCAGCCCCAGCATTTT
TRBD2 | many | TRBJ2-3 | TRBV9 | CASSVHPGGLPTDTQYF | TGTGCCAGCAGCGTGCACCCGGGGGGGCTGCCGACAGATACGCAGTATTTT
. | many | TRBJ2-7 | TRBV28 | CASSSGRVFVSSYEQYF | TGTGCCAGCAGTTCAGGCAGGGTTTTTGTCAGCTCCTACGAGCAGTACTTC